This TCR beta chain was recorded in a study of blood T cell repertoires in COVID-19. Sequencing was performed with immunoSEQ multiplex PCR; in TCRdb, only in-frame clones are kept and a portion is missing. Of about 100,000 clones in the sample, around 86% were seen once. The CDR3 loop spans 14 amino acids. Between the trimmed V and J ends, which lost 10 bases and 0 bases, there was a span of 15 bases. Germline lookup yields CDR1 MDHEN and CDR2 SYDVKM. The TCR originated in a man between 50 and 59 years old with active or convalescent COVID-19. The chain combines TRBV28 with TRBJ1-1; D gene ambiguous. What was sequenced was peripheral blood. CDR3 amino acids: CATSSWRLNTEAFF. The CDR3 DNA reads TGTGCCACCAGCTCCTGGCGGCTGAACACTGAAGCTTTCTTT.